A selection of T cell receptor beta chains follows, all from one sample in a study of siplizumab effects on memory and regulatory T cells. Profiling relied on immunoSEQ multiplex PCR, and the TCRdb table lists in-frame clones only, not all of them. Seen here are 90,000 to 130,000 clones, roughly 92% observed once, and the top ten hold under 1.5%. Sequenced input: CD4+ T cells sorted from blood. The receptors come from a human donor in good health. Each CDR3 is given without its conserved first and last residue.

v_gene: TRBV4-1
j_gene: TRBJ1-5
CDR3aa: ASSQDRVRSEEH

v_gene: TRBV5-5
j_gene: TRBJ2-7
CDR3aa: ASKLPGGYEQY

v_gene: TRBV7-9
j_gene: TRBJ1-1
CDR3aa: ASSSQGARGTEAF

v_gene: TRBV14
j_gene: TRBJ1-1
CDR3aa: ASSQRVNTEAF

v_gene: TRBV15
j_gene: TRBJ2-3
CDR3aa: ATSPVLDTDTQY

v_gene: TRBV5-6
j_gene: TRBJ2-1
CDR3aa: ASSGGLAFYNEQF

v_gene: TRBV29-1
j_gene: TRBJ2-5
CDR3aa: SVGTSGIETQY

v_gene: TRBV4-1
j_gene: TRBJ2-7
CDR3aa: ASSRRGQGFHEQY

v_gene: TRBV7-2
j_gene: TRBJ1-3
CDR3aa: ASSLRQNSGNTIY

v_gene: TRBV5-1
j_gene: TRBJ2-1
CDR3aa: ASSATSGREGEQF

v_gene: TRBV7-2
j_gene: TRBJ2-7
CDR3aa: ASSLVRLAGYEQY

v_gene: TRBV7-2
j_gene: TRBJ2-7
CDR3aa: ASKGESSYEQY

v_gene: TRBV6-6
j_gene: TRBJ2-1
CDR3aa: ASSYFPSSEQF

v_gene: TRBV6-5
j_gene: TRBJ2-7
CDR3aa: ASSYGGTASYEQY

v_gene: TRBV5-6
j_gene: TRBJ1-5
CDR3aa: ASSLGQARGNQPQH

v_gene: TRBV14
j_gene: TRBJ1-2
CDR3aa: ASSRGQRTNYGYT

v_gene: TRBV20-1
j_gene: TRBJ1-2
CDR3aa: SAVQGGGYT

v_gene: TRBV15
j_gene: TRBJ1-3
CDR3aa: ATSRGGRDSGNTIY

v_gene: TRBV5-1
j_gene: TRBJ2-3
CDR3aa: ASRTGTSGTDTQY

v_gene: TRBV5-1
j_gene: TRBJ1-2
CDR3aa: ASSGGQGYGYT

v_gene: TRBV4-1
j_gene: TRBJ1-3
CDR3aa: ASSQPAGNTIY

v_gene: TRBV27
j_gene: TRBJ2-7
CDR3aa: ASRSGRNTYEQY

v_gene: TRBV10-1
j_gene: TRBJ2-1
CDR3aa: ASSTQSGGKRDEQF

v_gene: TRBV30
j_gene: TRBJ1-2
CDR3aa: AWSPRTDGYT

v_gene: TRBV18
j_gene: TRBJ1-5
CDR3aa: ASSPETGKGQPQH

v_gene: TRBV5-1
j_gene: TRBJ2-1
CDR3aa: ASSRTTNSEQF

v_gene: TRBV6-5
j_gene: TRBJ2-3
CDR3aa: ASSYIRRTDTQY

v_gene: TRBV7-3
j_gene: TRBJ2-3
CDR3aa: ASSFVPTDTQY

v_gene: TRBV9
j_gene: TRBJ1-1
CDR3aa: ASSVAAVNTEAF

v_gene: TRBV7-9
j_gene: TRBJ1-5
CDR3aa: ASSVLVPSDNQPQH

v_gene: TRBV30
j_gene: TRBJ1-1
CDR3aa: AWSPSGIEAF

v_gene: TRBV6-6
j_gene: TRBJ2-7
CDR3aa: ASSYSSAGNYEQY

v_gene: TRBV4-1
j_gene: TRBJ2-7
CDR3aa: ASSQDVGQGYAEQY

v_gene: TRBV5-1
j_gene: TRBJ1-3
CDR3aa: ASSLRGQGRTGNTIY

v_gene: TRBV5-1
j_gene: TRBJ2-5
CDR3aa: ASSLGSLAGGPLEETQY